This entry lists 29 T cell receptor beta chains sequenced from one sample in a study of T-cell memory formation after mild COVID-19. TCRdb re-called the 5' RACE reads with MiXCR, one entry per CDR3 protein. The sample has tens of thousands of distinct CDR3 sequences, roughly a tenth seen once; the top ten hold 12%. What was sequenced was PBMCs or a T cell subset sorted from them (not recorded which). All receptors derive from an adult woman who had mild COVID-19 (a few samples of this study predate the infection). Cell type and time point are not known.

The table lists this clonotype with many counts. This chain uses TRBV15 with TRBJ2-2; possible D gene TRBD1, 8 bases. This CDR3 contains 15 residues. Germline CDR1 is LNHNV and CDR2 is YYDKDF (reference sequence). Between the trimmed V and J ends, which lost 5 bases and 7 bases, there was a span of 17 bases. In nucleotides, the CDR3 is TGTGCCACCAGCCAACAGGGGGGGGCTTACGGGGAGCTGTTTTTT. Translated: CATSQQGGAYGELFF.

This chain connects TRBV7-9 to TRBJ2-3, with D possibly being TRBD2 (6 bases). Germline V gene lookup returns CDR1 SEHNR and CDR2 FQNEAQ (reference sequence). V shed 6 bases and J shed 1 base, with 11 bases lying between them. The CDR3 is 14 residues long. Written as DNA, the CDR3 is TGTGCCAGCAGACGTAGCGGTCGCACAGATACGCAGTATTTT. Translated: CASRRSGRTDTQYF.

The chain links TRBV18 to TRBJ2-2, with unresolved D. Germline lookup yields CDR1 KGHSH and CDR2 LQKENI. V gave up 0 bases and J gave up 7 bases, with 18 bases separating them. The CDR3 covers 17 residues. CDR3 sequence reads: CASSPPPGPSLGGELFF. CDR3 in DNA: TGTGCCAGCTCACCACCGCCGGGCCCCAGTCTCGGCGGGGAGCTGTTTTTT.

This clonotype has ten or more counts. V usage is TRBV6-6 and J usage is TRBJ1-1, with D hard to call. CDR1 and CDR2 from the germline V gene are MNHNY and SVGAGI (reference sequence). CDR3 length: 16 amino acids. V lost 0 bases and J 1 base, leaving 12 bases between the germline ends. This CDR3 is CASSYSRSAGNTEAFF. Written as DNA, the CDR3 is TGTGCCAGCAGTTACTCGAGGAGCGCAGGGAACACTGAAGCTTTCTTT.

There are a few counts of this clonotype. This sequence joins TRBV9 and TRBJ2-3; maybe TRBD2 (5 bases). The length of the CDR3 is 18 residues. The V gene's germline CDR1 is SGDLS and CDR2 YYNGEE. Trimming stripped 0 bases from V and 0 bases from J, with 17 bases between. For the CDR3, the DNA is TGTGCCAGCAGCGTAGCCCCAACTCCTACGGGGAGCACAGATACGCAGTATTTT. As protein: CASSVAPTPTGSTDTQYF.

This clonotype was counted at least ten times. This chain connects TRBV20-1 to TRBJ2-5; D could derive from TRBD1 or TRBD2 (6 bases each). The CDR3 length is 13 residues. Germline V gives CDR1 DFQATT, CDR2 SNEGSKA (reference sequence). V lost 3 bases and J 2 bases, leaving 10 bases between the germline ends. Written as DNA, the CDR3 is TGCAGTGCTAGCGGGGGCCTACAAGAGACCCAGTACTTC. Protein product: CSASGGLQETQYF.

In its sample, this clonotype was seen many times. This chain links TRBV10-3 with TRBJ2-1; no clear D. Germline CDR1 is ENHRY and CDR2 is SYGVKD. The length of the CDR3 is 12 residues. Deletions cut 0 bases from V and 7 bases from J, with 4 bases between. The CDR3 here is CAISESTNEQFF. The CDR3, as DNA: TGTGCCATCAGTGAGTCGACAAATGAGCAGTTCTTC.

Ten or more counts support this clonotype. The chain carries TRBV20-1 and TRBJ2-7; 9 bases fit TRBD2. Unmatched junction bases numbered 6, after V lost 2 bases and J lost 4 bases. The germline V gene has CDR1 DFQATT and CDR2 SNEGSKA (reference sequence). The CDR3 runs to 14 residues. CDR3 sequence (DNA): TGCAGTGCTAGACTCATAGCGGGAGTATACGAGCAGTACTTC. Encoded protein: CSARLIAGVYEQYF.

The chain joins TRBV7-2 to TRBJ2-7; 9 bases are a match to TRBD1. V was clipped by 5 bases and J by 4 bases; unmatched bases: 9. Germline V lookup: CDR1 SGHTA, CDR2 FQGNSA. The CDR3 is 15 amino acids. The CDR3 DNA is TGTGCCAGCAGCCCTACCGCCGGACAGGGGTACGAGCAGTACTTC. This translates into CASSPTAGQGYEQYF.

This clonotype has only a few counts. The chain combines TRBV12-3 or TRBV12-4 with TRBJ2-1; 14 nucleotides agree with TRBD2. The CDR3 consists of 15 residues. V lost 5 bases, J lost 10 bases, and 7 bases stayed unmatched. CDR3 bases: TGTGCCAGCAGTCTCGGACTAGCGGGGGGTGCGGAGCAGTTCTTC. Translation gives CASSLGLAGGAEQFF.

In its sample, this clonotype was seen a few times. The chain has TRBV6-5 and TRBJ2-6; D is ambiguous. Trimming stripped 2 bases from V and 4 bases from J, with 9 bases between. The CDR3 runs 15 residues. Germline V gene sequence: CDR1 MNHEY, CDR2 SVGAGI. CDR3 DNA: TGTGCCAGCAGTTACGGCGTCTCCGGGGCCAACGTCCTGACTTTC. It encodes CASSYGVSGANVLTF.

The CDR3 spells CASSPGSGNTIYF. CDR3 DNA sequence: TGTGCCAGCAGCCCCGGGTCTGGAAACACCATATATTTT. The chain links TRBV13 to TRBJ1-3; D call uncertain. This CDR3 comprises 13 residues. Trimming took off 5 bases at V and 1 base at J, with 6 bases between the two ends. Looked up from germline, CDR1 is PRHDT and CDR2 is FYEKMQ (reference sequence).

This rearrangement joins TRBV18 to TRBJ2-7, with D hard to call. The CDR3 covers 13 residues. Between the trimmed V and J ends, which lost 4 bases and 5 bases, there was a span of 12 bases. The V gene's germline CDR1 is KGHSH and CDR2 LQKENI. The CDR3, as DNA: TGTGCCAGCTCACGGGGAAGATGGGACGAGCAGTACTTC. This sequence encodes CASSRGRWDEQYF.

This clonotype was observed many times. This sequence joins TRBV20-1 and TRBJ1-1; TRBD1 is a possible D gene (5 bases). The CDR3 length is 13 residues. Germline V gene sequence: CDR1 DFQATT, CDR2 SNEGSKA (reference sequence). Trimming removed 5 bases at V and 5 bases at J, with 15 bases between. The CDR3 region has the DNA TGCAGTGCTCCTAGGGACCGAGGGACTGAAGCTTTCTTT. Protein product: CSAPRDRGTEAFF.

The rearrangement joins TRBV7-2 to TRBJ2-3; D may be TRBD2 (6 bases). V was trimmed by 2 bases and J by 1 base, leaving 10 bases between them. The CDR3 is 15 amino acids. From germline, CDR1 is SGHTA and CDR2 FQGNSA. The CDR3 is CASSLWGGGTDTQYF. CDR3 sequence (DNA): TGTGCCAGCAGCTTATGGGGCGGGGGCACAGATACGCAGTATTTT.

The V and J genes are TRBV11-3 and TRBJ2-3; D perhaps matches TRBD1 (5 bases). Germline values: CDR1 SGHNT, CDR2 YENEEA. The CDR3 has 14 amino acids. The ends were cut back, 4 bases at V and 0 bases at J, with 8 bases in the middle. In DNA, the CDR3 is TGTGCCAGCAGCTCAGGGCCTAGCACAGATACGCAGTATTTT. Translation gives CASSSGPSTDTQYF. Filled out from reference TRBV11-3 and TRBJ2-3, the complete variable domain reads EAGVVQSPRYKIIEKKQPVAFWCNPISGHNTLYWYLQNLGQGPELLIRYENEEAVDDSQLPKDRFSAERLKGVDSTLKIQPAELGDSAVYLCASSSGPSTDTQYFGPGTRLTVL.

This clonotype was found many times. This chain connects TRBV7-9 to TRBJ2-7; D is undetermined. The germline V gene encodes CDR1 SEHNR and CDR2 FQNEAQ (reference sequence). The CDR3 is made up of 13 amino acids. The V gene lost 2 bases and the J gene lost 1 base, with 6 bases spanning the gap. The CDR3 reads CASSLTHSYEQYF. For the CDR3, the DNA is TGTGCCAGCAGCTTAACCCATTCCTACGAGCAGTACTTC.

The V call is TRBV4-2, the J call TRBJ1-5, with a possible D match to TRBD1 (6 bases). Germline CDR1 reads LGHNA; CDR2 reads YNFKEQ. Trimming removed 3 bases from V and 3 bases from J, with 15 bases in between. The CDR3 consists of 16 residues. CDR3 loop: CASSQLDGGYNQPQHF. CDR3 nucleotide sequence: TGTGCCAGCAGCCAGCTTGACGGGGGCTACAATCAGCCCCAGCATTTT.

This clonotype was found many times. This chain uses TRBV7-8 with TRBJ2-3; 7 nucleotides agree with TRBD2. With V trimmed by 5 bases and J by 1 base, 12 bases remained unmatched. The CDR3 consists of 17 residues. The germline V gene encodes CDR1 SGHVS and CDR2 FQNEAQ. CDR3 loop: CASSPMRRELRTDTQYF. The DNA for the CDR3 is TGTGCCAGCAGCCCAATGCGGCGGGAGCTTCGCACAGATACGCAGTATTTT.

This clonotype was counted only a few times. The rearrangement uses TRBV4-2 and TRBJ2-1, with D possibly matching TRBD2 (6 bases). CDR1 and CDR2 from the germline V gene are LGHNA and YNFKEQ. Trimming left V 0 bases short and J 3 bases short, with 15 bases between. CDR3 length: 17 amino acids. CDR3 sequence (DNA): TGTGCCAGCAGCCAAGACTGGAGCGCCGGGGGCTACAATGAGCAGTTCTTC. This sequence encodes CASSQDWSAGGYNEQFF.

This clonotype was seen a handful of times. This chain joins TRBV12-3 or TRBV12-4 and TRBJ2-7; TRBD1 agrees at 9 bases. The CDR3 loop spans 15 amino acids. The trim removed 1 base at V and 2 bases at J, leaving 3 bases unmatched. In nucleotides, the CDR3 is TGTGCCAGCAGTTTAGGGGGACAGGGACCCTACGAGCAGTACTTC. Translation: CASSLGGQGPYEQYF.

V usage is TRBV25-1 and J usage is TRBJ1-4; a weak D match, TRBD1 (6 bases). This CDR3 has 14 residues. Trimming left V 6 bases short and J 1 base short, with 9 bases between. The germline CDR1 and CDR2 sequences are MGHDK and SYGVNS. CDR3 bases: TGTGCCAGCAGAGCGGACAGAACTAATGAAAAACTGTTTTTT. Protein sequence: CASRADRTNEKLFF.

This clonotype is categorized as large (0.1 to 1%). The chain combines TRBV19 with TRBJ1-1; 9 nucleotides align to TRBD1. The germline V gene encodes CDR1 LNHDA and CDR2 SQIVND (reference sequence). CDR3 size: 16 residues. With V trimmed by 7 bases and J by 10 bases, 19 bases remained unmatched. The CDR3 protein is CASIGTGSRVSGGAFF. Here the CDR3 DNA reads TGTGCCAGTATCGGGACAGGGTCTCGAGTATCAGGGGGAGCTTTCTTT.

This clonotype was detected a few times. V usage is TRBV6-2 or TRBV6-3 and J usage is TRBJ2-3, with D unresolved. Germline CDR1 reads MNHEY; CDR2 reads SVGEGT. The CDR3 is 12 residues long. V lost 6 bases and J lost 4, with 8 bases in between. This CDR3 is CASSHLSDTQYF. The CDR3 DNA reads TGTGCCAGCAGCCACCTGTCAGATACGCAGTATTTT.

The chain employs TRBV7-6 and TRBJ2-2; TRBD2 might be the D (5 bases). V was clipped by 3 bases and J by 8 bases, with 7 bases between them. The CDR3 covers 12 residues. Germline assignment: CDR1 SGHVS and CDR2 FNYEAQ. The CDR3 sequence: CASSFRGGELFF. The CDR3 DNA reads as TGTGCCAGCAGCTTCCGAGGGGGGGAGCTGTTTTTT.

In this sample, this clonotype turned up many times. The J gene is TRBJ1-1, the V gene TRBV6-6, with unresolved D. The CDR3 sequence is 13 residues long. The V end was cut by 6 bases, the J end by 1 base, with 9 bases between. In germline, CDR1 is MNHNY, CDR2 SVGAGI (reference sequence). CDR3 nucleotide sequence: TGTGCCAGCAGCGAGGGTCAGAACACTGAAGCTTTCTTT. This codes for CASSEGQNTEAFF.

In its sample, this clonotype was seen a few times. Here the CDR3 DNA reads TGTGCCATCAGCCGACAGGGCACCGGGGAGCTGTTTTTT. Amino acids: CAISRQGTGELFF. The J gene is TRBJ2-2, the V gene TRBV10-3; 7 bases match TRBD1. Losses at the gene ends were 6 bases for V and 4 bases for J; bases not matched to a gene: 2. The CDR3 is 13 residues long. Germline V gives CDR1 ENHRY, CDR2 SYGVKD.

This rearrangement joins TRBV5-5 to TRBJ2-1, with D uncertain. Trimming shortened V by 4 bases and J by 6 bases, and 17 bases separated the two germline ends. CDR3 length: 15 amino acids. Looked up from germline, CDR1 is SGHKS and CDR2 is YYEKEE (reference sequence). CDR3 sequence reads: CASSLRTARGNEQFF. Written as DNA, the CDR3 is TGTGCCAGCAGCCTCCGGACGGCCCGTGGCAATGAGCAGTTCTTC.

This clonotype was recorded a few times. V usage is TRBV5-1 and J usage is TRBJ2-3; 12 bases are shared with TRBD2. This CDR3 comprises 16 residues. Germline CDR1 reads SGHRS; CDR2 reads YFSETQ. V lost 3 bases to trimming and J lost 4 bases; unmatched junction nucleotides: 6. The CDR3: CASSSLTSGGSDTQYF. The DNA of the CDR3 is TGCGCCAGCAGCTCCCTAACTAGCGGGGGGTCAGATACGCAGTATTTT.